This passage covers 18 T cell receptor beta chains from one sample sequenced in a study of identical twins. MiXCR, run by TCRdb on the 5' RACE reads, gives a single entry per CDR3 protein. The sample has around 250,000 distinct CDR3 sequences; roughly 13% are singletons. This same sample was also taken into another study, of yellow fever vaccine responses in identical twins.

Input material: memory (CD45RO+) T cells sorted from blood. These receptors came from a woman aged 18 to 35 in good health.

This clonotype was picked up a small number of times. The genes are TRBV6-1 and TRBJ1-6; no clear D gene. Germline-derived CDR1 and CDR2 are MNHNS and SASEGT. This CDR3 contains 14 residues. Trimming pared 6 bases from V and 7 bases from J, leaving 13 bases between. The CDR3, as DNA: TGTGCCAGCAGGGAATCCGGACGGAATTCACCCCTCCACTTT. Amino acid sequence: CASRESGRNSPLHF.

This clonotype was observed a single time. This sequence joins TRBV28 and TRBJ2-7; 8 nucleotides line up with TRBD2. The CDR3 contains 15 residues. The ends lost 6 bases at V and 0 bases at J; junction bases unmatched: 7. From germline, CDR1 is MDHEN and CDR2 SYDVKM. CDR3 bases: TGTGCCAGCAGAGCTAGCGGGCTCAGCTCCTACGAGCAGTACTTC. Translating it yields CASRASGLSSYEQYF.

The chain employs TRBV9 and TRBJ2-5, with a tentative D call TRBD2 (6 bases). Germline loops: CDR1 SGDLS, CDR2 YYNGEE. V lost 7 bases and J 4 bases, leaving 20 bases between the germline ends. The CDR3 length is 15 residues. The CDR3 nucleotides are TGTGCCAGCTCTCCGGGGGATAGGCCAGGAGAGACCCAGTACTTC. It encodes CASSPGDRPGETQYF. Using reference TRBV9 and TRBJ2-5 for the parts outside the CDR3, the full variable domain is DSGVTQTPKHLITATGQRVTLRCSPRSGDLSVYWYQQSLDQGLQFLIQYYNGEERAKGNILERFSAQQFPDLHSELNLSSLELGDSALYFCASSPGDRPGETQYFGPGTRLLVL.

The sample holds many counts of this clonotype. This chain uses TRBV6-5 with TRBJ1-2, with TRBD1 identical over 7 bases. Germline V gene lookup returns CDR1 MNHEY and CDR2 SVGAGI. V was pared by 1 base and J by 4 bases, with 3 bases of the junction left unmatched. The CDR3 covers 14 residues. The chain's CDR3 is CASSYFSGGYGYTF. CDR3 nucleotide sequence: TGTGCCAGCAGTTACTTCTCAGGGGGCTATGGCTACACCTTC.

The chain couples TRBV24-1 to TRBJ1-1; 7 nucleotides match TRBD1. The CDR3 is 16 residues long. Germline loops: CDR1 KGHDR, CDR2 SFDVKD. J lost 5 bases, V lost 3 bases, and 11 bases had no gene match. CDR3 sequence reads: CATSDPRSTGATEAFF. In DNA, the CDR3 is TGTGCCACCAGTGATCCTCGGTCAACAGGGGCAACTGAAGCTTTCTTT.

This clonotype was picked up many times. The chain recombines TRBV29-1 with TRBJ1-1, with TRBD1 matching over 7 bases. CDR1 and CDR2 (germline): SQVTM, ANQGSEA. This CDR3 has 12 residues. The trim removed 6 bases at V and 4 bases at J, leaving 5 bases unmatched. The CDR3 DNA reads TGCAGCGTAGGGACAGAGGGCACTGAAGCTTTCTTT. Amino acid sequence: CSVGTEGTEAFF.

There are many counts of this clonotype. The chain is built from TRBV5-1 and TRBJ2-1; 9 bases are shared with TRBD1. CDR3 length: 14 amino acids. CDR1 and CDR2 (germline): SGHRS, YFSETQ. V was clipped by 2 bases and J by 7 bases; unmatched bases: 4. The CDR3 loop reads CASSLQTGGNEQFF. CDR3 DNA: TGCGCCAGCAGCTTACAGACAGGGGGAAATGAGCAGTTCTTC. Looking up the rest from reference TRBV5-1 and TRBJ2-1 gives the full variable domain: KAGVTQTPRYLIKTRGQQVTLSCSPISGHRSVSWYQQTPGQGLQFLFEYFSETQRNKGNFPGRFSGRQFSNSRSEMNVSTLELGDSALYLCASSLQTGGNEQFFGPGTRLTVL.

J is TRBJ2-7 and V is TRBV3-1; D may match TRBD1 or TRBD2 (6 bases each). CDR1 and CDR2 (germline): LGHDT, YNNKEL (reference sequence). This CDR3 has 13 amino acids. V was trimmed by 2 bases and J by 6 bases, leaving 11 bases between them. The CDR3 DNA is TGTGCCAGCAGCCAAATCAGGGGAGGCGAGCAGTACTTC. Translation: CASSQIRGGEQYF.

The V gene is TRBV25-1, the J gene TRBJ2-6; no clear D. The CDR3 has 15 residues. Trimming removed 5 bases from V and 0 bases from J, with 8 bases in between. Per the germline V gene, CDR1 is MGHDK and CDR2 is SYGVNS. CDR3 bases: TGTGCCAGCAGTCCCCACAGCTCTGGGGCCAACGTCCTGACTTTC. This gives the protein CASSPHSSGANVLTF.

This clonotype has more than one count but fewer than ten. The V gene is TRBV20-1, the J gene TRBJ1-1; D is perhaps TRBD1 (6 bases). The CDR3 length is 12 residues. Germline CDR1 reads DFQATT; CDR2 reads SNEGSKA (reference sequence). Trimming shortened V by 3 bases and J by 7 bases, and 12 bases separated the two germline ends. CDR3 protein: CSARHRAFEAFF. DNA of the CDR3: TGCAGTGCTAGGCACAGGGCCTTTGAAGCTTTCTTT.

The CDR3 bases are TGCGCCAGCAGCTTGGCTGGGGACAGGTACGAGCAGTACTTC. This translates into CASSLAGDRYEQYF. The gene calls are TRBV5-1 and TRBJ2-7, with 8 bases identical to TRBD1. The germline gives CDR1 SGHRS, CDR2 YFSETQ. The V and J ends lost 0 bases and 4 bases, in that order; junction bases with no gene match: 3. The length of the CDR3 is 14 residues.

This clonotype was counted between two and nine times. The chain joins TRBV29-1 to TRBJ1-1; TRBD1 matches at 8 bases. V was pared by 7 bases and J by 1 base, with 2 bases of the junction left unmatched. From germline, CDR1 is SQVTM and CDR2 ANQGSEA. The CDR3 loop spans 12 amino acids. For the CDR3, the DNA is TGCAGCGGTGGGACAGGGAACACTGAAGCTTTCTTT. Its translation: CSGGTGNTEAFF.

This clonotype was detected many times. V is TRBV6-5 and J is TRBJ1-2; D is possibly TRBD1 (5 bases). This CDR3 has 11 residues. V lost 6 bases, J lost 7 bases, and 9 bases lay in between. Germline V gene lookup returns CDR1 MNHEY and CDR2 SVGAGI. DNA for the CDR3: TGTGCCAGCAGCCAGAGGGGTGGCTACACCTTC. Amino acid sequence: CASSQRGGYTF.

The rearrangement uses TRBV28 and TRBJ2-3, with 12 bases fitting TRBD2. The germline V gene encodes CDR1 MDHEN and CDR2 SYDVKM. The V gene end was trimmed by 6 bases and the J gene end by 0 bases; junction bases not matched to a gene: 1. The CDR3 contains 15 residues. The CDR3 DNA follows: TGTGCCAGCAGACTAGCGGGGGGAAGCACAGATACGCAGTATTTT. Residues: CASRLAGGSTDTQYF.

Ten or more counts support this clonotype. CDR3 in DNA: TGTGCCAGCATCCTTGGACTGGAGAGGGGGATGGAAAAACTGTTTTTT. It codes for CASILGLERGMEKLFF. This chain links TRBV12-3 or TRBV12-4 with TRBJ1-4; weak D call: TRBD1 (6 bases). This CDR3 region has 16 residues. V was cut by 7 bases and J by 8 bases, with 23 bases left in between.

V gene TRBV15 combines with J gene TRBJ2-1; D is tentatively TRBD1 or TRBD2 (6 bases each). Trimming stripped 0 bases from V and 6 bases from J, with 12 bases between. The CDR3 loop spans 15 amino acids. Germline lookup yields CDR1 LNHNV and CDR2 YYDKDF (reference sequence). This chain's CDR3 is CATSRELTGANEQFF. CDR3 bases: TGTGCCACCAGCAGAGAGCTTACGGGGGCCAATGAGCAGTTCTTC.

V and J are TRBV11-2 and TRBJ2-1; 16 bases line up with TRBD2. The germline V gene encodes CDR1 SGHAT and CDR2 FQNNGV. Trimming took 6 bases from V and 9 from J; bases not matched to a gene: 11. The length of the CDR3 is 17 residues. In DNA form, the CDR3 reads TGTGCCAGCAGTCAACTCCCGGGACTAGCGGGAGGGCGTGAGCAGTTCTTC. This gives the protein CASSQLPGLAGGREQFF.

This chain connects TRBV5-1 to TRBJ2-2; 10 nucleotides match TRBD2. CDR3 length: 17 residues. Trimming at V came to 4 bases and at J to 7 bases, leaving 13 bases not matched to a gene. Germline assignment: CDR1 SGHRS and CDR2 YFSETQ. The CDR3 coding sequence is TGCGCCAGCAGCCCGAGCGGGAGGGCCGGAGAGATCGGGGAGCTGTTTTTT. It codes for CASSPSGRAGEIGELFF.